Below, 11 T cell receptor beta chains from the same sample are listed, as sequenced in a study of cytomegalovirus exposure and HLA in healthy donors. The data were produced by immunoSEQ multiplex PCR, yet TCRdb's version contains in-frame clones alone and is incomplete. The table has approximately 220,000 clones, roughly 89% seen once. The sequenced sample was PBMCs. These receptors were taken from a man younger than 35 in good health and CMV-seronegative.

V gene TRBV11-2 combines with J gene TRBJ2-7, with D maybe TRBD2 (5 bases). This CDR3 spans 14 amino acids. CDR1 and CDR2 (germline): SGHAT, FQNNGV. V was cut by 1 base and J by 3 bases, with 10 bases left in between. Here the CDR3 reads CASSLGGKGYEQYF. CDR3 nucleotide sequence: TGTGCCAGCAGCTTAGGAGGGAAGGGCTACGAGCAGTACTTC.

This sequence joins TRBV6-6 and TRBJ2-7; 10 bases map to TRBD1. The germline gives CDR1 MNHNY, CDR2 SVGAGI (reference sequence). The CDR3 loop spans 15 amino acids. Trimming at V came to 2 bases and at J to 6 bases, leaving 7 bases not matched to a gene. The CDR3, as DNA: TGTGCCAGCAGTTACAGGGGGACAGGGGAGACCGAGCAGTACTTC. This gives the protein CASSYRGTGETEQYF.

This sequence joins TRBV27 and TRBJ2-7; a weak D match, TRBD2 (5 bases). CDR1 is MNHEY, CDR2 SMNVEV, per germline (reference sequence). Trimming took off 0 bases at V and 1 base at J, with 13 bases between the two ends. The CDR3 length is 16 residues. CDR3 region: CASSLSSGERSYEQYF. CDR3 DNA sequence: TGTGCCAGCAGTTTATCGTCTGGGGAGAGATCCTACGAGCAGTACTTC.

The chain is built from TRBV28 and TRBJ2-3; D call uncertain. CDR1 is MDHEN, CDR2 SYDVKM, per germline. Trimming took 2 bases from V and 1 from J, leaving 7 bases between them. The CDR3 runs 14 residues. The CDR3: CASSLMVGTDTQYF. Written as DNA, the CDR3 is TGTGCCAGCAGTTTAATGGTAGGCACAGATACGCAGTATTTT. Complete variable domain (other parts from reference TRBV28 and TRBJ2-3): DVKVTQSSRYLVKRTGEKVFLECVQDMDHENMFWYRQDPGLGLRLIYFSYDVKMKEKGDIPEGYSVSREKKERFSLILESASTNQTSMYLCASSLMVGTDTQYFGPGTRLTVL.

The V and J genes are TRBV4-3 and TRBJ2-5; 9 bases fit TRBD1. The CDR3 covers 16 residues. Germline V gene lookup returns CDR1 LGHNA and CDR2 YSLEER. The V gene end was trimmed by 0 bases and the J gene end by 3 bases; junction bases not matched to a gene: 5. CDR3 sequence reads: CASSQDHRGLEETQYF. CDR3 nucleotide sequence: TGCGCCAGCAGCCAAGACCACAGGGGGCTGGAAGAGACCCAGTACTTC.

A remark on this clone: Other DNA sequences in the same sample also yield this CDR3. The chain carries TRBV9 and TRBJ2-1; 8 bases agree with TRBD2. The CDR3 contains 15 residues. The germline V gene encodes CDR1 SGDLS and CDR2 YYNGEE. Trimming cost V 0 bases and J 1 base; bases outside gene matches: 0. CDR3 protein: CASSVVAGSYNEQFF. The CDR3, as DNA: TGTGCCAGCAGCGTAGTAGCGGGGTCCTACAATGAGCAGTTCTTC.

The V call is TRBV11-2, the J call TRBJ2-5; weak D call: TRBD2 (6 bases). V lost 3 bases and J lost 7, with 15 bases in between. Germline V lookup: CDR1 SGHAT, CDR2 FQNNGV. The length of the CDR3 is 14 residues. As DNA, the CDR3 is TGTGCCAGCAGCTTTAACCAGGGAGGAGGGACCCAGTACTTC. This encodes CASSFNQGGGTQYF.

The gene calls are TRBV18 and TRBJ2-3; 7 positions match TRBD2. Germline V CDR1 and CDR2: KGHSH, LQKENI. J gave up 2 bases and V 0 bases, and 23 bases lay outside the gene matches. The CDR3 length is 22 residues. CDR3 protein: CASSPPLGGSAVREFFTDTQYF. CDR3 coding DNA: TGTGCCAGCTCACCACCCCTGGGGGGGTCAGCAGTACGGGAATTCTTCACAGATACGCAGTATTTT.

V and J are TRBV9 and TRBJ1-1; a weak D match, TRBD1 (6 bases). Germline assignment: CDR1 SGDLS and CDR2 YYNGEE. CDR3 length equals 14 residues. The ends were cut back, 4 bases at V and 4 bases at J, with 14 bases in the middle. CDR3 protein: CASSTLGTLTEAFF. DNA for the CDR3: TGTGCCAGCAGCACCCTTGGGACACTCACTGAAGCTTTCTTT.

The chain has TRBV7-3 and TRBJ2-1; 11 bases map to TRBD2. The CDR3 sequence is 18 residues long. The J segment lost 4 bases and the V segment lost 1 base, leaving 9 bases of the junction unmatched. Germline-derived CDR1 and CDR2 are SGHTA and FQGTGA. This CDR3 is CASSLMASGRPAYNEQFF. The DNA of the CDR3 is TGTGCCAGCAGCTTAATGGCTAGCGGGAGGCCGGCGTACAATGAGCAGTTCTTC.

This clone was seen only a few times. This rearrangement joins TRBV2 to TRBJ1-5; 7 bases map to TRBD1. V lost 6 bases, J lost 4 bases, and 6 bases stayed unmatched. The CDR3 consists of 14 residues. Germline CDR1 SNHLY, CDR2 FYNNEI. The CDR3 here is CASSIRGANQPQHF. The CDR3 DNA sequence: TGTGCCAGCAGCATCAGGGGGGCAAATCAGCCCCAGCATTTT. The variable domain in full, completed from reference TRBV2 and TRBJ1-5, reads EPEVTQTPSHQVTQMGQEVILRCVPISNHLYFYWYRQILGQKVEFLVSFYNNEISEKSEIFDDQFSVERPDGSNFTLKIRSTKLEDSAMYFCASSIRGANQPQHFGDGTRLSIL.